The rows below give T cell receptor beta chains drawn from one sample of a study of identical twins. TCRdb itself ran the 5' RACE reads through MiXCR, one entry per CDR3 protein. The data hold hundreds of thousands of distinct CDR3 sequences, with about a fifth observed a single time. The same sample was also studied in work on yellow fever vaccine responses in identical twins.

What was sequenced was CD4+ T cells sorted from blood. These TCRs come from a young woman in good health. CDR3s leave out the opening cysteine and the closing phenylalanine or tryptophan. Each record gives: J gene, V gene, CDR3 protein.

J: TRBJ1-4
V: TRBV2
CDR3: ASGRVREKLF

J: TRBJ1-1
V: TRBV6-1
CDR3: ASNDRINTEAF

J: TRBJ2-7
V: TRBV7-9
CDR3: ASSNLLAGEVYEQY

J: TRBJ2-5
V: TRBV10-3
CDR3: AISGGQETQY

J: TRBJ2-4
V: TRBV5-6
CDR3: ASSSLKTGGWNIQY

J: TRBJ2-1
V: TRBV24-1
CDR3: ATSERGSLREQF

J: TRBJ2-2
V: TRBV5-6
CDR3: VRTNFSGELF

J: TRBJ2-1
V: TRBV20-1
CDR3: SARDRGSGGEQF

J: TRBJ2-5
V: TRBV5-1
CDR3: ASSLEPTAGETQY

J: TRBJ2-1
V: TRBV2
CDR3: ASSSGTGIATYNEQF

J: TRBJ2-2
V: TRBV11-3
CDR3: ASSPYGGELF

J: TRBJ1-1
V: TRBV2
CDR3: ASRGHTNTEAF

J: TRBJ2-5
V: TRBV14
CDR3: ASSRTRTGRETQY

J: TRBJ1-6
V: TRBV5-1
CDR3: ASSLEPDNSPLH

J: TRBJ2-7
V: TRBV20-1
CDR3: SARITRTGFYYEQY

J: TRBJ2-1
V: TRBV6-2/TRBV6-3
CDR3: ASRQLGEQF

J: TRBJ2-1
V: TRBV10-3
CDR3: AISDLGGELGSYNEQF

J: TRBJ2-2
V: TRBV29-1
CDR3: SAGAGFTNTGELF

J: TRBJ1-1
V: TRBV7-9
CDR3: ASSIIDRNTEAF

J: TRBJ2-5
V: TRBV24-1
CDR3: ATSAGRGLSQETQY

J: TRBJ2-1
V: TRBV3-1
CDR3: AGSQVSSGNYNEQF

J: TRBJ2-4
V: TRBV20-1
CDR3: SARAGYIQY

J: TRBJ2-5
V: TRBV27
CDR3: ASSLRGTRETQY

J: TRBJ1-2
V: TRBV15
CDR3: ATSRNRGANYGYT

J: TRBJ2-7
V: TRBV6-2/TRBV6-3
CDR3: ASSRMSTGSYEQY

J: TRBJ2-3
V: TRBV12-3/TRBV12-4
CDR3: ASSLDQLNTQY

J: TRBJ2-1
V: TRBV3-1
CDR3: ASSQGLALSSYNEQF

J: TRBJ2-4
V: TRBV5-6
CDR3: ASSLRLAGPKNIQY

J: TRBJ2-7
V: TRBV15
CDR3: ATSIFTPGQGSHEQY

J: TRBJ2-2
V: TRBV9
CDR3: ASSEWTSGRLLVGELF

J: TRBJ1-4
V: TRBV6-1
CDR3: ASRGQLEKLF

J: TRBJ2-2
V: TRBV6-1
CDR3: ACHRDLLGTGELF